These 17 T cell receptor beta chains were all obtained from the same sample, sequenced in a study of blood T cell repertoires in COVID-19. Method: immunoSEQ multiplex PCR; TCRdb's copy keeps in-frame clones and lacks some. The sample includes roughly 150,000 clones, 80% of them seen just once. Sequencing was done on a sample of PBMCs or T cells enriched from blood (not recorded which). The source is a woman aged 55 to 70 who had recovered from COVID-19.

The CDR3 coding sequence is TGTGCCAGTAGTGACCCCCGGGACAGGGTGCGCTACAATGAGCAGTTCTTC. Translating it yields CASSDPRDRVRYNEQFF. The chain has TRBV19 and TRBJ2-1; 9 nucleotides line up with TRBD1. The CDR3 is 17 residues long. Trimming cost V 5 bases and J 3 bases; bases outside gene matches: 11. Germline CDR1 LNHDA, CDR2 SQIVND (reference sequence).

V and J are TRBV21-1 and TRBJ1-2; the D call TRBD1 from the table was never checked on the DNA. TRBV21-1 is a pseudogene locus. The CDR3 contains 14 residues. CDR3 protein: CASSKIWTAHGYTF. The CDR3 DNA follows: TGTGCCAGCAGCAAAATCTGGACAGCACATGGCTACACCTTC.

The V call is TRBV9, the J call TRBJ1-1; D is perhaps TRBD1 (6 bases). V was cut by 4 bases and J by 4 bases, with 14 bases left in between. Germline CDR1 is SGDLS and CDR2 is YYNGEE. The CDR3 loop spans 14 amino acids. This chain's CDR3 is CASSLTPTGTEAFF. DNA for the CDR3: TGTGCCAGCAGCTTAACCCCGACAGGCACTGAAGCTTTCTTT.

The V call is TRBV5-5, the J call TRBJ1-6; 10 positions agree with TRBD1. This CDR3 is built from 15 residues. Germline loops: CDR1 SGHKS, CDR2 YYEKEE (reference sequence). J was trimmed by 10 bases and V by 4 bases; bases with no gene match: 8. In DNA form, the CDR3 reads TGTGCCAGCAGCAACTCCGGGACAGGGGACTCACCCCTCCACTTT. It yields the protein CASSNSGTGDSPLHF. Drawing the rest from reference TRBV5-5 and TRBJ1-6, the complete variable domain is DAGVTQSPTHLIKTRGQQVTLRCSPISGHKSVSWYQQVLGQGPQFIFQYYEKEERGRGNFPDRFSARQFPNYSSELNVNALLLGDSALYLCASSNSGTGDSPLHFGNGTRLTVT.

The gene calls are TRBV19 and TRBJ1-2, with TRBD1 identical over 7 bases. Trimming removed 6 bases from V and 7 bases from J; junction bases left unmatched: 8. Germline V gene lookup returns CDR1 LNHDA and CDR2 SQIVND (reference sequence). The CDR3 runs to 13 residues. In nucleotides, the CDR3 is TGTGCCAGTAGCTCCCGAGGGGGCCGTGGCTACACCTTC. It translates to CASSSRGGRGYTF. Looking up the rest from reference TRBV19 and TRBJ1-2 gives the full variable domain: DGGITQSPKYLFRKEGQNVTLSCEQNLNHDAMYWYRQDPGQGLRLIYYSQIVNDFQKGDIAEGYSVSREKKESFPLTVTSAQKNPTAFYLCASSSRGGRGYTFGSGTRLTVV.

This rearrangement joins TRBV27 to TRBJ1-3, with D maybe TRBD1 (6 bases). Per germline, CDR1 MNHEY and CDR2 SMNVEV (reference sequence). The CDR3 extends over 15 amino acids. Deletions cut 4 bases from V and 2 bases from J, with 12 bases between. Here the CDR3 DNA reads TGTGCCAGCAGTTCGGGAGGGGGTGCTGGAAACACCATATATTTT. It is translated as CASSSGGGAGNTIYF.

This sequence joins TRBV5-5 and TRBJ1-5, with no clear D. The CDR3 length is 15 residues. CDR1 is SGHKS and CDR2 is YYEKEE in the germline V gene (reference sequence). V lost 0 bases and J 4 bases, leaving 11 bases between the germline ends. CDR3 amino acids: CASSLDSDPNQPQHF. CDR3 bases: TGTGCCAGCAGCTTGGACAGTGACCCGAATCAGCCCCAGCATTTT.

V gene TRBV7-9 combines with J gene TRBJ2-1, with 9 positions matching TRBD2. Germline lookup yields CDR1 SEHNR and CDR2 FQNEAQ (reference sequence). Trimming removed 1 base from V and 2 bases from J; junction bases left unmatched: 3. CDR3 length equals 16 residues. The CDR3 spells CASSLEQRGAYNEQFF. The CDR3 DNA sequence: TGTGCCAGCAGCTTAGAACAGCGGGGGGCCTACAATGAGCAGTTCTTC.

The count of this clone is one. This chain joins TRBV4-1 and TRBJ1-2; 9 bases match TRBD1. CDR1 is MGHRA, CDR2 YSYEKL, per germline. Trimming removed 5 bases from V and 8 bases from J; junction bases left unmatched: 6. CDR3 length: 13 amino acids. DNA of the CDR3: TGCGCCAGCAGCGATACAGGGGGCCGCGGCTACACCTTC. As protein: CASSDTGGRGYTF.

This chain links TRBV12-3 or TRBV12-4 with TRBJ2-7, with TRBD1 identical over 9 bases. The V and J ends lost 6 bases and 7 bases, in that order; junction bases with no gene match: 7. The CDR3 is made up of 13 amino acids. CDR3 bases: TGTGCCAGCAGGGGGACAGGGCTTAAAGAGCAGTACTTC. Translated, it gives CASRGTGLKEQYF.

The gene calls are TRBV27 and TRBJ2-2, with 7 bases identical to TRBD1. Germline assignment: CDR1 MNHEY and CDR2 SMNVEV (reference sequence). The CDR3 is 16 residues long. V shed 5 bases and J 0 bases; nucleotides not matched to a gene: 6. The CDR3 DNA is TGTGCCAGCAGTCATACCGGGACAGCGAACACCGGGGAGCTGTTTTTT. Amino acids: CASSHTGTANTGELFF.

The chain uses TRBV30 and TRBJ1-5, with a possible D match to TRBD1 (5 bases). Germline V gene lookup returns CDR1 GTSNPN and CDR2 SVGIG (reference sequence). This CDR3 region has 14 residues. Trimming took 4 bases from V and 1 from J, leaving 11 bases between them. The CDR3 nucleotides are TGTGCCTGGACAGGGAAAAGAAGCAATCAGCCCCAGCATTTT. This codes for CAWTGKRSNQPQHF.

As concerns this clone: Its ends do not fully match the called genes, so a read error is possible. V gene TRBV5-1 combines with J gene TRBJ2-1, with D tentatively TRBD1 (6 bases). The CDR3 is 14 amino acids. Germline CDR1 and CDR2: SGHRS and YFSETQ. The CDR3 DNA follows: TGCGCCAGCAGCACGGGACATCCCTACGATGAGCAGTTCTTC. The encoded protein is CASSTGHPYDEQFF.

The chain recombines TRBV5-1 with TRBJ2-1; 9 bases are shared with TRBD1. With 4 bases clipped from V and 7 bases from J, the junction kept 3 bases outside the gene matches. The CDR3 totals 13 residues. The germline V gene encodes CDR1 SGHRS and CDR2 YFSETQ. CDR3 residues: CASSPDRGNEQFF. CDR3 nucleotides: TGCGCCAGCAGCCCGGACAGGGGAAATGAGCAGTTCTTC.

This clone was detected ten times or more. The CDR3 protein is CASTRTGKASPLHF. The CDR3 DNA follows: TGTGCCAGCACCCGGACAGGGAAGGCTTCACCCCTCCACTTT. The chain carries TRBV2 and TRBJ1-6; 8 bases are shared with TRBD1. Trimming cost V 7 bases and J 9 bases; bases outside gene matches: 8. The CDR3 has 14 residues. Germline CDR1 and CDR2: SNHLY and FYNNEI.

The J gene is TRBJ2-3, the V gene TRBV5-4; D uncertain. V was trimmed by 2 bases and J by 6 bases, leaving 10 bases between them. This CDR3 comprises 13 residues. Germline V gene sequence: CDR1 SGHNT, CDR2 YYREEE (reference sequence). The CDR3 loop is CASSLAPRDTQYF. In DNA form, the CDR3 reads TGTGCCAGCAGCTTAGCCCCCAGGGATACGCAGTATTTT. Filled out from reference TRBV5-4 and TRBJ2-3, the complete variable domain reads ETGVTQSPTHLIKTRGQQVTLRCSSQSGHNTVSWYQQALGQGPQFIFQYYREEENGRGNFPPRFSGLQFPNYSSELNVNALELDDSALYLCASSLAPRDTQYFGPGTRLTVL.

This rearrangement joins TRBV7-6 to TRBJ2-1; 9 nucleotides agree with TRBD2. The CDR3 has 16 residues. The germline CDR1 and CDR2 sequences are SGHVS and FNYEAQ. With 1 base clipped from V and 2 bases from J, the junction kept 3 bases outside the gene matches. In DNA, the CDR3 is TGTGCCAGCAGCTTAGGACTAGCGGTGACCTACAATGAGCAGTTCTTC. It yields the protein CASSLGLAVTYNEQFF.